Listed here are 25 T cell receptor beta chains from one sample, sequenced in a study of OX40 agonist ivuxolimab in advanced cancers. Assay used: immunoSEQ multiplex PCR; TCRdb lists only in-frame clones, some missing. The profile shows about 98,000 clones, around 90% of them singletons. Sequences were derived from CD4+ or CD8+ T cells sorted from blood, sampled in a trial of the OX40 agonist ivuxolimab. The receptors derive from an adult with an advanced solid tumor such as melanoma, head and neck, liver or kidney cancer.

The chain combines TRBV7-2 with TRBJ2-2, with D hard to call. V lost 5 bases and J lost 7, with 14 bases in between. Germline V CDR1 and CDR2: SGHTA, FQGNSA. The CDR3 has 14 amino acids. For the CDR3, the DNA is TGTGCCAGCAGCCCTTACTCAAGTGGCGGGGAGCTGTTTTTT. This codes for CASSPYSSGGELFF.

In regard to this clone: The same CDR3 also results from other DNA sequences found in this sample. The V call is TRBV7-2, the J call TRBJ2-1; 8 bases map to TRBD2. The CDR3 runs to 14 residues. Germline CDR1 and CDR2: SGHTA and FQGNSA. Losses at the gene ends were 5 bases for V and 6 bases for J; bases not matched to a gene: 6. The DNA for the CDR3 is TGTGCCAGCAGCCCTGGGACTAGTCTCAATGAGCAGTTCTTC. It codes for CASSPGTSLNEQFF.

V usage is TRBV7-3 and J usage is TRBJ1-1; TRBD1 is a possible D gene (5 bases). The CDR3 runs to 14 residues. Trimming took off 3 bases at V and 3 bases at J, with 11 bases between the two ends. The germline V gene has CDR1 SGHTA and CDR2 FQGTGA. The CDR3 protein is CASSFLAGDTEAFF. The CDR3 bases are TGTGCCAGCAGCTTCCTAGCGGGGGACACTGAAGCTTTCTTT.

In its sample, this clone was seen a few times. At the DNA level, this CDR3 is encoded by other sequences in the same sample as well. V usage is TRBV5-1 and J usage is TRBJ1-1, with TRBD1 as a possible D gene (5 bases). Between the trimmed V and J ends, which lost 1 base and 4 bases, there was a span of 11 bases. Per germline, CDR1 SGHRS and CDR2 YFSETQ. CDR3 length: 14 residues. The CDR3 is CASSLQLGGTEAFF. In DNA, the CDR3 is TGCGCCAGCAGCTTGCAACTCGGGGGCACTGAAGCTTTCTTT.

V is TRBV2 and J is TRBJ1-2, with TRBD1 matching over 7 bases. The CDR3 loop spans 13 amino acids. J gave up 8 bases and V 3 bases, and 6 bases lay outside the gene matches. From germline, CDR1 is SNHLY and CDR2 FYNNEI. The CDR3 protein is CASSEQGEEGYTF. The CDR3 DNA reads TGTGCCAGCAGTGAGCAGGGGGAGGAGGGCTACACCTTC.

The J gene is TRBJ1-5, the V gene TRBV5-5; 8 nucleotides line up with TRBD1. CDR1 and CDR2 (germline): SGHKS, YYEKEE (reference sequence). The CDR3 totals 16 residues. After removal of 1 base from V and 7 bases from J, the junction contained 10 bases not matched to a gene. The CDR3 protein is CASSLLGQGAGQPQHF. DNA of the CDR3: TGTGCCAGCAGCTTGTTGGGGCAGGGGGCAGGACAGCCCCAGCATTTT.

The rearrangement joins TRBV28 to TRBJ2-5, with TRBD1 identical over 10 bases. V shed 7 bases and J 4 bases; nucleotides not matched to a gene: 9. Germline V gives CDR1 MDHEN, CDR2 SYDVKM. The CDR3 totals 15 residues. The CDR3 nucleotides read TGTGCCAGCACCCGGACAGGGGGGTCGGGAGAGACCCAGTACTTC. It translates to CASTRTGGSGETQYF.

The V gene is TRBV6-1, the J gene TRBJ1-1; D remains ambiguous. Between the trimmed V and J ends, which lost 5 bases and 3 bases, there was a span of 13 bases. Germline V gene data show CDR1 as MNHNS and CDR2 as SASEGT. The CDR3 length is 14 residues. CDR3: CASSISSGDTEAFF. The CDR3 DNA sequence: TGTGCCAGCAGTATCTCGAGTGGGGACACTGAAGCTTTCTTT.

This chain links TRBV5-4 with TRBJ1-4; TRBD1 aligns across 7 bases. Germline-derived CDR1 and CDR2 are SGHNT and YYREEE (reference sequence). Trimming at V came to 4 bases and at J to 8 bases, leaving 11 bases not matched to a gene. The length of the CDR3 is 15 residues. The CDR3 nucleotides are TGTGCCAGCAGCGTTCGCGGACAGGACGGCGAAAAACTGTTTTTT. Translating gives CASSVRGQDGEKLFF.

The chain couples TRBV5-1 to TRBJ1-1; 8 bases match TRBD1. There are 19 residues in the CDR3. Germline lookup yields CDR1 SGHRS and CDR2 YFSETQ. V was clipped by 2 bases and J by 4 bases; unmatched bases: 19. CDR3 in amino acids: CASSFNSAGQGNWGTEAFF. The CDR3, as DNA: TGCGCCAGCAGCTTCAACTCAGCCGGACAGGGTAATTGGGGCACTGAAGCTTTCTTT.

The chain carries TRBV5-1 and TRBJ2-7; TRBD1 is a possible D gene (6 bases). The CDR3 loop spans 18 amino acids. V shed 5 bases and J shed 0 bases, with 24 bases lying between them. In germline, CDR1 is SGHRS, CDR2 YFSETQ. CDR3 region: CASRASGPRDTYSYEQYF. As DNA, the CDR3 is TGCGCCAGCAGGGCTTCGGGACCCCGGGACACCTACTCCTACGAGCAGTACTTC.

The genes are TRBV6-5 and TRBJ1-5; TRBD1 agrees at 9 bases. The CDR3 has 16 residues. CDR1 and CDR2 (germline): MNHEY, SVGAGI. V was clipped by 2 bases and J by 7 bases; unmatched bases: 9. In DNA form, the CDR3 reads TGTGCCAGCAGTTACAATGTCCCGGGACAGGGCCAGCCCCAGCATTTT. It specifies CASSYNVPGQGQPQHF.

The gene calls are TRBV6-6 and TRBJ2-2; possibly TRBD1 or TRBD2 for D (5 bases each). Germline lookup yields CDR1 MNHNY and CDR2 SVGAGI (reference sequence). The ends were cut back, 4 bases at V and 0 bases at J, with 9 bases in the middle. The CDR3 has 15 residues. The CDR3 loop is CASSWGYPNTGELFF. For the CDR3, the DNA is TGTGCCAGCAGTTGGGGGTATCCGAACACCGGGGAGCTGTTTTTT.

This clone has a single count. The chain uses TRBV11-1 and TRBJ2-4; 8 nucleotides align to TRBD2. The CDR3 has 17 residues. The V segment lost 5 bases and the J segment 3 bases; nucleotides outside the gene matches: 12. Germline assignment: CDR1 SGHAT and CDR2 FQDESV (reference sequence). The CDR3 nucleotides read TGTGCCAGCAGCCCCCGGTCGGGGGGGTGGGACAAAAACATTCAGTACTTC. Translating it yields CASSPRSGGWDKNIQYF.

The V call is TRBV5-1, the J call TRBJ2-2; D may match TRBD1 or TRBD2 (5 bases each). This CDR3 comprises 17 residues. With 3 bases removed from V and 3 bases from J, the gap between germline ends came to 18 bases. CDR1 is SGHRS and CDR2 is YFSETQ in the germline V gene. CDR3 sequence reads: CASSSGTGIGDTGELFF. The CDR3 DNA follows: TGCGCCAGCAGCTCCGGGACGGGGATTGGGGACACCGGGGAGCTGTTTTTT.

The rearrangement links TRBV5-8 to TRBJ1-3, with D unresolved. CDR3 size: 15 residues. Germline-derived CDR1 and CDR2 are SGHTS and YDEGEE. Trimming took 0 bases from V and 0 from J, leaving 7 bases between them. For the CDR3, the DNA is TGTGCCAGCAGCTTGGAGGGAGCCTCTGGAAACACCATATATTTT. It codes for CASSLEGASGNTIYF. Together with reference TRBV5-8 and TRBJ1-3, the CDR3 gives the full variable domain: EAGVTQSPTHLIKTRGQQATLRCSPISGHTSVYWYQQALGLGLQFLLWYDEGEERNRGNFPPRFSGRQFPNYSSELNVNALELEDSALYLCASSLEGASGNTIYFGEGSWLTVV.

This clone was observed a handful of times. One end of the junction fails to match germline, which may point to a read error. This chain links TRBV5-1 with TRBJ2-5, with 9 bases that match TRBD1. CDR3 length: 13 amino acids. From germline, CDR1 is SGHRS and CDR2 YFSETQ. The CDR3 protein is CASSLAPGQGLDF. The CDR3 DNA follows: TGCGCCAGCAGCTTGGCCCCGGGACAGGGTTTAGACTTC.

V is TRBV10-3 and J is TRBJ2-5, with D possibly TRBD1 on 5 matching bases. Germline V gene data show CDR1 as ENHRY and CDR2 as SYGVKD. The CDR3 consists of 14 residues. Trimming shortened V by 2 bases and J by 0 bases, and 7 bases separated the two germline ends. This CDR3 is CAISEGQHQETQYF. As DNA, the CDR3 is TGTGCCATCAGTGAGGGACAACACCAAGAGACCCAGTACTTC.

V is TRBV7-3 and J is TRBJ1-1; D gene uncertain. Trimming pared 2 bases from V and 0 bases from J, leaving 4 bases between. CDR3 size: 13 residues. Per germline, CDR1 SGHTA and CDR2 FQGTGA. The CDR3 spells CASSLGMNTEAFF. For the CDR3, the DNA is TGTGCCAGCAGCTTAGGTATGAACACTGAAGCTTTCTTT.

V usage is TRBV25-1 and J usage is TRBJ1-1; D unclear. V was trimmed by 2 bases and J by 0 bases, leaving 13 bases between them. The CDR3 sequence is 16 residues long. CDR1 and CDR2 from the germline V gene are MGHDK and SYGVNS. This chain's CDR3 is CASSEGYARVNTEAFF. CDR3 in DNA: TGTGCCAGCAGTGAAGGCTACGCGAGGGTGAACACTGAAGCTTTCTTT.

The chain carries TRBV28 and TRBJ2-5; no firm D call. Germline V gives CDR1 MDHEN, CDR2 SYDVKM. V was shortened by 3 bases and J by 2 bases, with 13 bases between the two germline ends. This CDR3 contains 15 residues. The CDR3 loop is CASSFPLLGQETQYF. The CDR3 DNA sequence: TGTGCCAGCAGTTTTCCCCTACTGGGGCAAGAGACCCAGTACTTC.

The rearrangement uses TRBV5-1 and TRBJ1-2; perhaps TRBD1 as D (5 bases). The CDR3 has 14 amino acids. The germline V gene has CDR1 SGHRS and CDR2 YFSETQ. Trimming left V 0 bases short and J 8 bases short, with 14 bases between. DNA for the CDR3: TGCGCCAGCAGCTTGGCCGGGCAGGGTACCGGCTACACCTTC. Residues: CASSLAGQGTGYTF.

This rearrangement joins TRBV11-2 to TRBJ1-5, with D uncertain. From germline, CDR1 is SGHAT and CDR2 FQNNGV. This CDR3 contains 13 residues. The V and J ends lost 5 bases and 2 bases respectively, with 7 bases between them. CDR3 in DNA: TGTGCCAGCAGCGAGGGTCGCAATCAGCCCCAGCATTTT. This gives the protein CASSEGRNQPQHF.

The chain joins TRBV11-2 to TRBJ2-3; D call uncertain. Trimming stripped 4 bases from V and 4 bases from J, with 9 bases between. Germline-derived CDR1 and CDR2 are SGHAT and FQNNGV. This CDR3 contains 13 residues. The CDR3 DNA follows: TGTGCCAGCAGCTCGGTATGGGCAGATACGCAGTATTTT. Translated, it gives CASSSVWADTQYF.

The rearrangement uses TRBV19 and TRBJ2-1, with 11 bases fitting TRBD2. Trimming removed 5 bases from V and 7 bases from J; junction bases left unmatched: 10. Germline loops: CDR1 LNHDA, CDR2 SQIVND (reference sequence). The CDR3 spans 16 residues. The CDR3 spells CASSPVAGGPRNEQFF. The CDR3 coding sequence is TGTGCCAGTAGTCCCGTAGCGGGGGGGCCTAGGAATGAGCAGTTCTTC.